This TCR beta chain comes out of a study of naive and memory T cell subsets. This clonotype was counted many times. Its antigen remains unidentified. V dropped 3 bases and J dropped 0 bases, with 12 bases sitting between them. CDR1 is LGHDT and CDR2 is YNNKEL in the germline V gene (reference sequence). The CDR3 is 16 residues long. Broader study findings: Naive repertoires, especially CD8, held a few larger clonotypes, possibly memory cells re-expressing CD45RA.

An equimolar mix of two oligonucleotides served as the beta constant-region primer for TRBC1 and TRBC2. Four rounds of PCR amplified the ligated cDNA using nested alpha and beta constant-region primers plus SP2. MiXCR was run by TCRdb on the UMI-ligation and nested PCR reads, yielding one entry per CDR3 protein. The profile covers around 160,000 distinct CDR3 sequences, with approximately 22% appearing a single time and around 0.097% taken by the ten largest. Sequences were obtained from naive CD4+ T cells from blood. The receptor was derived from a human donor in good health. The chain recombines TRBV3-1 with TRBJ1-3; D perhaps matches TRBD1 (6 bases). The CDR3 region is CASSQTTGPSGNTIYF. The CDR3 DNA reads TGTGCCAGCAGCCAGACGACAGGTCCCTCTGGAAACACCATATATTTT.